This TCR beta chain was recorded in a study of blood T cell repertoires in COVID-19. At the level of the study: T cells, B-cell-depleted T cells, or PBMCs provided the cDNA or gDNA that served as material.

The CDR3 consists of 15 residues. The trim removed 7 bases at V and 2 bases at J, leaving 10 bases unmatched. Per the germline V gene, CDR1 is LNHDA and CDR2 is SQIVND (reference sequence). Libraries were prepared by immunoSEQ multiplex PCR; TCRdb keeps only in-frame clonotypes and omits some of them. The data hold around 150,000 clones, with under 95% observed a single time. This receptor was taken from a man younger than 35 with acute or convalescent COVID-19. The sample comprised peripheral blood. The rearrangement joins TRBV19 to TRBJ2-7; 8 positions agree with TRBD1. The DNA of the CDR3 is TGTGCCAGTACCGTGCACGGGACAGGTACCTACGAGCAGTACTTC. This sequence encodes CASTVHGTGTYEQYF.